This is a list of T cell receptor beta chains from one sample in a study of shared clonotypes between healthy human individuals. TCRdb keeps only in-frame clones here, not all; method: immunoSEQ multiplex PCR. Among hundreds of thousands of clones listed, about two thirds were seen once. Material for sequencing was memory CD4+ T cells sorted from blood. Receptor source: a woman under 40 in good health. CDR3s include the opening cysteine and the closing phenylalanine or tryptophan. Each record gives: V gene, J gene, clone size, D gene, CDR3 protein, CDR3 DNA. The D gene is left open where the match is weak. A row's size may be missing; if present it is once, few, many or a size class.

>TRBV28|TRBJ1-2|few|-
CASSLSLEGRGYTF
TGTGCCAGCAGTTTATCTTTGGAGGGTAGGGGCTACACCTTC
>TRBV7-9|TRBJ2-3|once|-
CASSWTADTQYF
TGTGCCAGCAGCTGGACAGCAGATACGCAGTATTTT
>TRBV6-5|TRBJ1-1|-|TRBD1
CASRTTGGGTEAFF
TGTGCCAGCAGGACGACAGGGGGTGGCACTGAAGCTTTCTTT
>TRBV15|TRBJ2-5|-|-
CATSRSTGYQETQYF
TGTGCCACCAGCAGATCCACGGGGTACCAAGAGACCCAGTACTTC
>TRBV25-1|TRBJ1-2|-|-
CASSEFGGNYGYTF
TGTGCCAGCAGTGAATTCGGAGGAAACTATGGCTACACCTTC
>TRBV28|TRBJ2-5|-|TRBD2
CASSLQTLGAGAHETQYF
TGTGCCAGCAGTTTACAGACCCTCGGAGCGGGAGCGCACGAGACCCAGTACTTC
>TRBV25-1|TRBJ2-3|-|TRBD2
CASSDRSSGVVVTQYF
TGTGCCAGCAGTGACCGAAGTAGCGGGGTGGTGGTTACGCAGTATTTT
>TRBV2|TRBJ2-1|-|TRBD2
CASRAISGRADEQFF
TGTGCCAGCAGGGCTATTAGCGGGAGGGCTGATGAGCAGTTCTTC
>TRBV20-1|TRBJ2-1|few|-
CSQFPRKGQFF
TGCAGTCAATTCCCCAGGAAAGGGCAGTTCTTC
>TRBV30|TRBJ2-3|-|TRBD1
CAWWTGPGDTQYF
TGTGCCTGGTGGACAGGCCCAGGCGATACGCAGTATTTT
>TRBV7-7|TRBJ2-2|once|TRBD2
CASSPSSGNTGELFF
TGTGCCAGCAGCCCATCTAGCGGGAACACCGGGGAGCTGTTTTTT
>TRBV5-5|TRBJ1-4|-|TRBD1
CASSLPNRGREKLFF
TGTGCCAGCAGCTTGCCGAACAGGGGGCGTGAAAAACTGTTTTTT
>TRBV5-1|TRBJ2-3|-|-
CASSLRTSTDTQYF
TGCGCCAGCAGCTTAAGGACTAGCACAGATACGCAGTATTTT
>TRBV19|TRBJ1-2|-|-
CASMSRNYGYTF
TGTGCCAGTATGAGCAGGAATTATGGCTACACCTTC
>TRBV5-1|TRBJ1-2|-|TRBD1
CASSLTGGRGYTF
TGCGCCAGCAGCCTTACAGGGGGTCGCGGCTACACCTTC
>TRBV28|TRBJ2-3|-|-
CASSYNPLSWQYF
TGTGCCAGCAGCTATAACCCTCTAAGCTGGCAGTATTTT
>TRBV4-2|TRBJ1-2|-|TRBD1
CASRGTGDYGYTF
TGTGCCAGCAGGGGAACAGGGGACTATGGCTACACCTTC
>TRBV30|TRBJ1-2|-|TRBD1
CAWGQGAGGYTF
TGTGCCTGGGGACAGGGGGCTGGAGGCTACACCTTC
>TRBV2|TRBJ2-3|many|-
CASRKLASFTDTQYF
TGTGCCAGCCGAAAATTAGCGTCTTTCACAGATACGCAGTATTTT
>TRBV5-1|TRBJ2-3|-|TRBD2
CASSFTSGSTDTQYF
TGCGCCAGCAGCTTCACTAGCGGGAGCACAGATACGCAGTATTTT
>TRBV30|TRBJ1-1|-|-
CAWSVGLGEAFF
TGTGCCTGGAGTGTAGGGCTTGGTGAAGCTTTCTTT
>TRBV2|TRBJ2-5|few|TRBD1
CASVRTGYEETQYF
TGTGCCAGCGTAAGGACAGGGTACGAAGAGACCCAGTACTTC
>TRBV5-1|TRBJ2-5|-|-
CASSLAVQETQYF
TGCGCCAGCAGTTTAGCGGTCCAAGAGACCCAGTACTTC
>TRBV5-6|TRBJ2-3|-|TRBD1
CASSLVPGTGTYTQYF
TGTGCCAGCAGCTTGGTCCCCGGGACAGGGACTTATACGCAGTATTTT
>TRBV6-6|TRBJ2-7|-|TRBD1
CASSPGQGDSYEQYF
TGTGCCAGCAGCCCCGGACAGGGGGACTCCTACGAGCAGTACTTC
>TRBV5-1|TRBJ1-3|-|TRBD1
CASKTGGAGGNTIYF
TGCGCCAGTAAGACAGGGGGAGCTGGAGGAAACACCATATATTTT
>TRBV18|TRBJ1-4|-|-
CASSPPSGGTNEKLFF
TGTGCCAGCTCACCACCGTCCGGGGGGACTAATGAAAAACTGTTTTTT
>TRBV4-2|TRBJ2-5|-|TRBD2
CASSQDSSGSATQYF
TGTGCCAGCAGCCAAGATTCGAGCGGGAGCGCGACCCAGTACTTC
>TRBV7-2|TRBJ2-5|-|TRBD2
CASSRLAGDGETQYF
TGTGCCAGCAGCAGACTAGCGGGAGATGGGGAGACCCAGTACTTC
>TRBV2|TRBJ1-2|few|-
CARGGSGYTF
TGTGCCAGAGGGGGGTCTGGCTACACCTTC
>TRBV27|TRBJ2-1|-|TRBD1
CASSPTGQGYHNEQFF
TGTGCCAGCAGTCCAACGGGACAGGGGTATCACAATGAGCAGTTCTTC
>TRBV6-6|TRBJ2-5|-|TRBD1
CASANNGQGKETQYF
TGTGCCAGCGCCAATAACGGACAGGGAAAAGAGACCCAGTACTTC
>TRBV5-1|TRBJ1-3|-|TRBD1
CASSFGTAGNTIYF
TGCGCCAGCAGCTTCGGGACAGCCGGAAACACCATATATTTT
>TRBV5-8|TRBJ2-6|-|-
CASSFIGGSGANVLTF
TGTGCCAGCAGCTTCATAGGAGGCTCTGGGGCCAACGTCCTGACTTTC
>TRBV5-1|TRBJ2-7|-|TRBD2
CASSWGPGLAGEQYF
TGCGCCAGCAGCTGGGGCCCGGGACTAGCGGGCGAGCAGTACTTC
>TRBV19|TRBJ1-5|-|TRBD1
CASSIVGAGGHQPQHF
TGTGCCAGTAGTATAGTAGGGGCAGGGGGGCATCAGCCCCAGCATTTT
>TRBV6-1|TRBJ1-5|-|-
CASSEATTALYSNQPQHF
TGTGCCAGCAGTGAAGCGACGACAGCCCTTTATAGCAATCAGCCCCAGCATTTT
>TRBV6-9|TRBJ2-1|-|TRBD2
CASRPRLAPEEGSYNEQFF
TGTGCCAGCAGACCCCGACTAGCCCCAGAAGAGGGCTCCTACAATGAGCAGTTCTTC
>TRBV5-1|TRBJ2-7|-|TRBD2
CASSSLAGVYHEQYF
TGCGCCAGCAGCTCACTAGCGGGAGTTTACCACGAGCAGTACTTC
>TRBV18|TRBJ2-5|-|-
CASQRASTGETQYF
TGTGCCAGCCAAAGGGCCTCGACGGGGGAGACCCAGTACTTC
>TRBV5-1|TRBJ2-1|once|TRBD2
CASSLGTSGIEQFF
TGCGCCAGCAGCTTGGGGACTAGCGGGATTGAGCAGTTCTTC